This is a list of T cell receptor beta chains from one sample in a study of shared clonotypes between healthy human individuals. The protocol was immunoSEQ multiplex PCR, while the TCRdb copy is restricted to in-frame clones and leaves out a portion. The sample shows millions of clones, about 95% of them seen only once. Sample: naive CD8+ T cells sorted from blood. Receptors were obtained from a man aged 18 to 29 in good health. Both conserved end residues are part of each CDR3. D genes are given only for firm matches. Expanded clones get a size class; other rows say once, few or many, or leave the size out.

>TRBV7-2|16|NA|TRBJ2-5|TRBD2
CASSIWTSGRTETQYF
TGTGCCAGCAGCATCTGGACTAGCGGGAGAACAGAGACCCAGTACTTC
>TRBV5-8|16|NA|TRBJ2-1|NA
CASSWVYWNDHNEQFF
TGTGCCAGCAGCTGGGTCTATTGGAACGATCACAATGAGCAGTTCTTC
>TRBV5-6|12|NA|TRBJ2-7|NA
CASSLGLVEQYF
TGTGCCAGCAGCTTGGGACTAGTCGAGCAGTACTTC
>TRBV27|18|NA|TRBJ2-6|TRBD1
CASSPTGGRNSGANVLTF
TGTGCCAGCAGTCCGACAGGGGGTAGGAACTCTGGGGCCAACGTCCTGACTTTC
>TRBV2|10|NA|TRBJ2-7|NA
CASSSYEQYF
TGTGCCAGCAGCTCCTACGAGCAGTACTTC
>TRBV4-1|14|NA|TRBJ2-5|NA
CASSQEFDGETQYF
TGCGCCAGCAGCCAAGAATTCGATGGCGAGACCCAGTACTTC
>TRBV27|19|once|TRBJ1-6|NA
CASSLSPGGSVSYNSPLHF
TGTGCCAGCAGTTTATCCCCGGGAGGATCGGTGTCCTATAATTCACCCCTCCACTTT
>TRBV29-1|14|NA|TRBJ1-1|NA
CSVPNGADLTEAFF
TGCAGCGTTCCCAATGGGGCAGATCTCACTGAAGCTTTCTTT
>TRBV11-2|14|NA|TRBJ2-7|NA
CASSPVLYSYEQYF
TGTGCCAGCAGCCCCGTACTCTACTCCTACGAGCAGTACTTC
>TRBV10-2|15|once|TRBJ2-7|TRBD1
CASSEAGQGTTEQYF
TGCGCCAGCAGTGAGGCCGGACAGGGGACCACTGAGCAGTACTTC
>TRBV5-1|16|NA|TRBJ2-3|NA
CASSLAESLGTDTQYF
TGCGCCAGCAGCTTGGCCGAGAGCCTCGGGACAGATACGCAGTATTTT
>TRBV6-5|15|NA|TRBJ2-7|TRBD1
CASSYLDRSSYEQYF
TGTGCCAGCAGTTATTTGGACAGGAGCTCCTACGAGCAGTACTTC
>TRBV4-1|14|once|TRBJ1-3|NA
CASSQGPPGNTIYF
TGCGCCAGCAGCCAAGGCCCCCCTGGAAACACCATATATTTT
>TRBV4-3|15|NA|TRBJ1-1|NA
CASSWEEGRNTEAFF
TGCGCCAGCAGCTGGGAGGAGGGACGGAACACTGAAGCTTTCTTT
>TRBV13|14|NA|TRBJ2-3|TRBD1
CASSSDRALDTQYF
TGTGCCAGCAGCTCGGACAGGGCGTTAGATACGCAGTATTTT
>TRBV2|15|once|TRBJ1-2|NA
CASSEEGAGSYGYTF
TGTGCCAGCAGTGAGGAAGGGGCCGGGAGCTATGGCTACACCTTC
>TRBV15|12|NA|TRBJ2-2|NA
CGVQGDTGELFF
TGTGGGGTACAGGGTGACACCGGGGAGCTGTTTTTT
>TRBV2|15|NA|TRBJ2-7|TRBD2
CASTPGASGSHEQYF
TGTGCCAGCACCCCAGGGGCTAGCGGGAGCCACGAGCAGTACTTC
>TRBV7-9|14|NA|TRBJ1-3|NA
CASSDTSSGNTIYF
TGTGCCAGCTCCGACACTAGCTCTGGAAACACCATATATTTT
>TRBV2|13|NA|TRBJ2-7|NA
CASGGTGSYEQYF
TGTGCCAGCGGGGGGACCGGCTCCTACGAGCAGTACTTC
>TRBV7-9|16|NA|TRBJ2-3|NA
CASSFPWLVETDTQYF
TGTGCCAGCAGCTTCCCGTGGCTAGTAGAGACAGATACGCAGTATTTT
>TRBV9|14|NA|TRBJ2-7|TRBD2
CASSARTSGNEQYF
TGTGCCAGCAGCGCCCGGACTAGCGGGAACGAGCAGTACTTC
>TRBV10-1|14|NA|TRBJ2-1|TRBD1
CASSTGTGINEQFF
TGCGCCAGCAGTACCGGGACAGGGATAAATGAGCAGTTCTTC
>TRBV5-4|14|once|TRBJ2-1|NA
CASSLVPAINEQFF
TGTGCCAGCAGCTTGGTTCCTGCCATCAATGAGCAGTTCTTC
>TRBV11-2|15|NA|TRBJ2-1|NA
CASTPDGSSYNEQFF
TGTGCCAGCACCCCTGACGGAAGCTCCTACAATGAGCAGTTCTTC
>TRBV30|16|NA|TRBJ2-2|TRBD1
CAWSVQGQGNTGELFF
TGTGCCTGGAGTGTACAGGGACAGGGGAACACCGGGGAGCTGTTTTTT
>TRBV4-1|17|NA|TRBJ1-2|TRBD1
CASSEFRRTGGRYGYTF
TGCGCCAGCAGCGAATTTCGGAGGACAGGGGGTCGCTATGGCTACACCTTC
>TRBV30|15|NA|TRBJ2-7|TRBD1
CAWRERQGSSYEQYF
TGTGCCTGGAGAGAAAGACAGGGGAGCTCCTACGAGCAGTACTTC
>TRBV9|12|NA|TRBJ1-2|NA
CASSVPTYGYTF
TGTGCCAGCAGCGTACCGACCTATGGCTACACCTTC
>TRBV6-1|14|NA|TRBJ1-3|NA
CASSESRAGNTIYF
TGTGCCAGCAGTGAAAGCAGGGCGGGAAACACCATATATTTT
>TRBV19|13|NA|TRBJ2-7|NA
CASSSRTGFEQYF
TGTGCCAGTAGTTCACGGACCGGGTTCGAGCAGTACTTC
>TRBV13|16|NA|TRBJ1-2|TRBD1
CASSLSTGTESYGYTF
TGTGCCAGCAGCTTATCGACAGGGACCGAGAGCTATGGCTACACCTTC
>TRBV5-6|14|NA|TRBJ2-3|NA
CASSSWTGPDTQYF
TGTGCCAGCAGCTCTTGGACTGGCCCAGATACGCAGTATTTT
>TRBV5-6|14|NA|TRBJ2-7|NA
CASSFWETPYEQYF
TGTGCCAGCAGCTTCTGGGAAACCCCCTACGAGCAGTACTTC
>TRBV30|14|NA|TRBJ2-3|NA
CAWSPSGSTDTQYF
TGTGCCTGGAGTCCCTCAGGGAGCACAGATACGCAGTATTTT
>TRBV2|14|NA|TRBJ1-5|TRBD1
CASTEGQGGQPQHF
TGTGCCAGCACCGAAGGACAGGGAGGTCAGCCCCAGCATTTT
>TRBV5-4|13|NA|TRBJ2-7|NA
CASRQGTSYEQYF
TGTGCCAGCAGACAAGGGACTTCCTACGAGCAGTACTTC
>TRBV28|15|NA|TRBJ2-7|TRBD2
CASRKGLAAYYEQYF
TGTGCCAGCAGAAAGGGACTAGCGGCTTACTACGAGCAGTACTTC
>TRBV4-1|16|NA|TRBJ1-6|TRBD1
CASSQVSGQRDSPLHF
TGCGCCAGCAGCCAAGTATCGGGACAGAGGGATTCACCCCTCCACTTT
>TRBV27|16|NA|TRBJ2-7|TRBD1
CASSLSTGTGGYEQYF
TGTGCCAGCAGTCTATCGACCGGGACAGGGGGTTACGAGCAGTACTTC
>TRBV28|14|NA|TRBJ2-3|NA
CASSLITSTDTQYF
TGTGCCAGCAGTTTAATTACCAGCACAGATACGCAGTATTTT
>TRBV5-8|14|NA|TRBJ1-1|NA
CASSLARRNTEAFF
TGTGCCAGCAGCTTGGCCCGAAGGAACACTGAAGCTTTCTTT
>TRBV9|13|NA|TRBJ2-7|NA
CASSQGGGTEQYF
TGTGCCAGCAGCCAAGGTGGAGGGACGGAGCAGTACTTC
>TRBV2|15|NA|TRBJ2-2|TRBD2
CASRETSGNTGELFF
TGTGCCAGCAGGGAGACTAGCGGGAACACCGGGGAGCTGTTTTTT
>TRBV4-1|12|NA|TRBJ1-6|NA
CASSLAMTPLHF
TGCGCCAGCAGCCTAGCTATGACACCCCTCCACTTT
>TRBV4-3|14|once|TRBJ1-2|TRBD1
CASSPGQGRYGYTF
TGCGCCAGCAGCCCGGGACAGGGAAGGTATGGCTACACCTTC
>TRBV6-5|16|NA|TRBJ1-1|NA
CASSYSRGAANTEAFF
TGTGCCAGCAGTTACTCGCGGGGGGCGGCGAACACTGAAGCTTTCTTT
>TRBV7-2|15|NA|TRBJ2-3|TRBD2
CASGGGRADTDTQYF
TGTGCCAGTGGAGGTGGGAGGGCCGACACAGATACGCAGTATTTT
>TRBV6-6|14|NA|TRBJ2-1|NA
CASSYGASYNEQFF
TGTGCCAGCAGTTACGGCGCCTCTTACAATGAGCAGTTCTTC
>TRBV16|14|NA|TRBJ2-7|NA
CASSPGPHGYEQYF
TGTGCCAGCAGCCCGGGCCCCCACGGGTACGAGCAGTACTTC
>TRBV19|15|NA|TRBJ1-5|TRBD1
CASRSTGVSNQPQHF
TGTGCCAGTAGATCCACAGGGGTAAGCAATCAGCCCCAGCATTTT
>TRBV7-9|15|NA|TRBJ2-3|NA
CASSTLPLYTDTQYF
TGTGCCAGCAGCACACTTCCCCTCTACACAGATACGCAGTATTTT
>TRBV2|15|NA|TRBJ1-1|TRBD1
CASSEVEGARTEAFF
TGTGCCAGCAGTGAAGTCGAGGGGGCGCGCACTGAAGCTTTCTTT